This TCR beta chain originates from a study of cytomegalovirus exposure and HLA in healthy donors. Donors had nominal health at sampling but likely had unrecorded immune exposures. A word on this clone: Its antigen is not known. At one of its ends the junction is not consistent with the germline gene, which may arise from a read error.

Study-wide findings and caveats: It was reported that the classifier diagnosed cytomegalovirus status with high specificity and sensitivity in both the original and validation cohorts. A later analysis by the authors found several of the most significant clusters apparently linked to common viral pathogens. Later work associated roughly 17,000 TCR beta sequences with HLA alleles at 0.05 false discovery rate.

PCR employed 60 Vbeta and 13 Jbeta primers. Profiling relied on immunoSEQ multiplex PCR, and the TCRdb table lists in-frame clones only, not all of them. The table lists 120,000 or so clones, 75% to 85% of them singletons. The source is a man aged 25 to 40 in good health and CMV-seronegative. Sequencing was done on a sample of PBMCs.

Here the CDR3 DNA reads TGTGCCAGCAGCGGCGGGACAGTATCCTATGGTGGCTACCCCTTC. Translated, it gives CASSGGTVSYGGYPF. V and J are TRBV5-8 and TRBJ1-2; 7 bases agree with TRBD1. The CDR3 length is 15 residues. In germline, CDR1 is SGHTS, CDR2 YDEGEE.